Following are 3 T cell receptor beta chains from one sample sequenced in a study of control samples from healthy donors and cancer patients. The protocol was immunoSEQ multiplex PCR, while the TCRdb copy is restricted to in-frame clones and leaves out a portion. The top ten clones hold roughly 14% of a sample with roughly 100,000 clones, approximately 86% of them seen once. The sequenced material came from blood. The origin of the receptors is a man in his thirties or forties in good health.

This rearrangement joins TRBV2 to TRBJ2-7, with D possibly being TRBD1 (6 bases). Trimming stripped 5 bases from V and 3 bases from J, with 14 bases between. Per the germline V gene, CDR1 is SNHLY and CDR2 is FYNNEI. There are 14 residues in the CDR3. CDR3 sequence: CASSPGTNRYEQYF. The CDR3 DNA reads TGTGCCAGCAGTCCCGGGACAAACCGCTACGAGCAGTACTTC.

This sequence joins TRBV7-9 and TRBJ2-7, with TRBD2 identical over 10 bases. Germline CDR1 SEHNR, CDR2 FQNEAQ (reference sequence). The CDR3 is 15 amino acids. The trim removed 5 bases at V and 2 bases at J, leaving 6 bases unmatched. The DNA for the CDR3 is TGTGCCAGCAGCCCAGATAGCGGGGGGACCTACGAGCAGTACTTC. The encoded protein is CASSPDSGGTYEQYF.

This clone was detected a few times. The chain has TRBV27 and TRBJ2-7; the match to TRBD1 covers 9 bases. Germline-derived CDR1 and CDR2 are MNHEY and SMNVEV (reference sequence). The junction had 7 bases not matched to a gene; V was cut back by 4 bases and J by 3 bases. The CDR3 spans 15 residues. The DNA for the CDR3 is TGTGCCAGCAGTTGGGGGACAGGGAGTATCTACGAGCAGTACTTC. Amino acids: CASSWGTGSIYEQYF.